These 25 T cell receptor beta chains originate from one sample sequenced in a study of blood T cell repertoires in COVID-19. The table came from immunoSEQ multiplex PCR; TCRdb's copy has only in-frame clones and leaves some out. Among under 300,000 clones, 70% to 90% were seen once, and the ten largest hold around 2.9%. The specimen was peripheral blood. Receptors were obtained from a woman aged 30 to 39 with active or convalescent COVID-19.

The chain has TRBV7-8 and TRBJ2-7; 11 bases are a match to TRBD2. In germline, CDR1 is SGHVS, CDR2 FQNEAQ. The ends lost 1 base at V and 6 bases at J; junction bases unmatched: 5. The CDR3 length is 15 residues. CDR3 nucleotides: TGTGCCAGCAGCTTAGTTCGGCTAGCGGGGGGCGAGCAGTACTTC. Translating it yields CASSLVRLAGGEQYF.

The chain employs TRBV6-4 and TRBJ2-1, with 12 bases lining up with TRBD2. The CDR3 runs to 19 residues. The germline gives CDR1 MRHNA, CDR2 SNTAGT. With 7 bases clipped from V and 8 bases from J, the junction kept 21 bases outside the gene matches. The CDR3 here is CASKPSGTSGPGERDEQFF. The CDR3 DNA reads TGTGCCAGCAAACCATCCGGGACTAGCGGGCCCGGGGAAAGGGATGAGCAGTTCTTC.

The gene calls are TRBV13 and TRBJ2-7; 8 bases line up with TRBD2. This CDR3 has 13 residues. The germline gives CDR1 PRHDT, CDR2 FYEKMQ (reference sequence). The trim removed 10 bases at V and 3 bases at J, leaving 8 bases unmatched. The CDR3 DNA reads as TGTGCCACCAGGAGGCGGGGGGACTACGAGCAGTACTTC. It specifies CATRRRGDYEQYF.

The chain carries TRBV19 and TRBJ2-2, with a tentative D call TRBD2 (5 bases). The V and J ends lost 4 bases and 0 bases respectively, with 12 bases between them. The CDR3 runs to 16 residues. Germline CDR1 is LNHDA and CDR2 is SQIVND (reference sequence). CDR3 protein: CASSTVALTNTGELFF. The CDR3 DNA sequence: TGTGCCAGTAGTACGGTAGCGTTGACGAACACCGGGGAGCTGTTTTTT. Together with reference TRBV19 and TRBJ2-2, the CDR3 gives the full variable domain: DGGITQSPKYLFRKEGQNVTLSCEQNLNHDAMYWYRQDPGQGLRLIYYSQIVNDFQKGDIAEGYSVSREKKESFPLTVTSAQKNPTAFYLCASSTVALTNTGELFFGEGSRLTVL.

The chain couples TRBV7-2 to TRBJ2-3, with D maybe TRBD1 (6 bases). The CDR3 extends over 16 amino acids. The germline gives CDR1 SGHTA, CDR2 FQGNSA. Trimming took 5 bases from V and 2 from J, leaving 17 bases between them. CDR3 protein: CASSPGRDTATDTQYF. The CDR3 DNA sequence: TGTGCCAGCAGCCCCGGTCGGGACACCGCCACAGATACGCAGTATTTT.

The chain links TRBV7-2 to TRBJ2-2, with D possibly matching TRBD2 (5 bases). CDR1 and CDR2 (germline): SGHTA, FQGNSA. This CDR3 has 12 amino acids. V lost 3 bases and J 11 bases, leaving 10 bases between the germline ends. CDR3 DNA: TGTGCCAGCAGCTTGAGGGTCGGAGAGCTGTTTTTT. Translation: CASSLRVGELFF.

Comment on this clone: Other DNA sequences of this sample code for an identical CDR3. The chain is built from TRBV20-1 and TRBJ2-1; 11 bases are shared with TRBD2. This CDR3 comprises 15 residues. CDR1 is DFQATT, CDR2 SNEGSKA, per germline (reference sequence). V gave up 3 bases and J gave up 4 bases; unmatched junction bases: 5. The CDR3 DNA follows: TGCAGTGCTAGTACTAGCGGGGGCTATTACAATGAGCAGTTCTTC. Protein: CSASTSGGYYNEQFF.

This chain joins TRBV5-1 and TRBJ2-7; 7 bases map to TRBD2. Per the germline V gene, CDR1 is SGHRS and CDR2 is YFSETQ. This CDR3 has 13 residues. V shed 4 bases, J shed 6 bases, and the junction held 7 bases outside the gene matches. This chain's CDR3 is CASSPEWGGEQYF. In DNA, the CDR3 is TGCGCCAGCAGCCCTGAGTGGGGGGGCGAGCAGTACTTC.

This chain connects TRBV5-8 to TRBJ2-7; 7 bases are shared with TRBD1. The CDR3 totals 14 residues. With V trimmed by 4 bases and J by 5 bases, 9 bases remained unmatched. Germline values: CDR1 SGHTS, CDR2 YDEGEE. The CDR3 DNA follows: TGTGCCAGCAGCCCTGACAGGGCTCGCAACGAGCAGTACTTC. It yields the protein CASSPDRARNEQYF.

The V and J genes are TRBV3-1 (or the pseudogene TRBV3-2) and TRBJ2-5, with 12 positions matching TRBD1. Germline assignment: CDR1 LGHDT and CDR2 YNNKEL (reference sequence). The CDR3 is made up of 16 amino acids. The V gene end was trimmed by 3 bases and the J gene end by 4 bases; junction bases not matched to a gene: 6. This CDR3 reads CASSQTGTGGAETQYF. The DNA of the CDR3 is TGTGCCAGCAGCCAGACCGGGACAGGGGGCGCAGAGACCCAGTACTTC.

V usage is TRBV4-2 and J usage is TRBJ2-2; D might be TRBD2 (6 bases). CDR1 and CDR2 from the germline V gene are LGHNA and YNFKEQ. V shed 4 bases and J shed 1 base, with 13 bases lying between them. CDR3 length: 16 amino acids. DNA of the CDR3: TGTGCCAGCAGCCCGGGGCGGGACGGGAACACCGGGGAGCTGTTTTTT. Translated: CASSPGRDGNTGELFF.

The chain uses TRBV5-1 and TRBJ2-6, with a tentative D call TRBD1 (5 bases). The length of the CDR3 is 16 residues. The V end lost 6 bases, the J end lost 4 bases, and 17 bases lay between the germline ends. In germline, CDR1 is SGHRS, CDR2 YFSETQ. The CDR3 DNA is TGCGCCAGCAAAGAGACAGTCGGGCCAGGGGCCAACGTCCTGACTTTC. Translating gives CASKETVGPGANVLTF.

This chain uses TRBV6-7 with TRBJ1-4; 7 nucleotides align to TRBD1. TRBV6-7 is reported as an ORF; its role is uncertain. CDR3 length: 15 residues. V gave up 5 bases and J gave up 7 bases; unmatched junction bases: 10. Here the CDR3 DNA reads TGTGCCAGCAGTGGAAGGGGGCTGAGGTGTGAAAAACTGTTTTTT. Encoded protein: CASSGRGLRCEKLFF.

The genes are TRBV30 and TRBJ1-1, with 8 bases identical to TRBD1. Germline CDR1 GTSNPN, CDR2 SVGIG (reference sequence). The CDR3 totals 15 residues. V lost 2 bases, J lost 8 bases, and 13 bases stayed unmatched. This CDR3 is CAWSLRGRTGREAFF. CDR3 nucleotides: TGTGCCTGGAGTCTAAGGGGTAGGACAGGGCGGGAAGCTTTCTTT.

This clone showed up just a few times. The chain has TRBV3-1 (or the pseudogene TRBV3-2) and TRBJ1-1; D call uncertain. Looked up from germline, CDR1 is LGHDT and CDR2 is YNNKEL (reference sequence). The CDR3 extends over 11 amino acids. Trimming stripped 3 bases from V and 7 bases from J, with 6 bases between. The CDR3 loop reads CASSHFREAFF. CDR3 nucleotide sequence: TGTGCCAGCAGCCACTTCCGTGAAGCTTTCTTT.

On this clone itself: The same CDR3 can be traced to other DNA sequences in this sample. V usage is TRBV28 and J usage is TRBJ1-2; D perhaps matches TRBD1 (5 bases). Germline CDR1 MDHEN, CDR2 SYDVKM. Trimming removed 8 bases from V and 8 bases from J, with 21 bases in between. The CDR3 extends over 14 amino acids. In DNA form, the CDR3 reads TGTGCCAGCTCGAGGGGAGGGGCAGGGCGGGGCTACACCTTC. Protein product: CASSRGGAGRGYTF.

The chain carries TRBV18 and TRBJ2-2, with D perhaps matching TRBD2 (6 bases). This CDR3 is built from 14 residues. The V end lost 2 bases, the J end lost 3 bases, and 7 bases lay between the germline ends. Germline V gene sequence: CDR1 KGHSH, CDR2 LQKENI. The CDR3 is CASSPTGDTGELFF. CDR3 nucleotide sequence: TGTGCCAGCTCACCAACGGGGGACACCGGGGAGCTGTTTTTT.

The chain combines TRBV7-2 with TRBJ2-1; tentative D call: TRBD1 (6 bases). The CDR3 is 18 residues long. The germline V gene has CDR1 SGHTA and CDR2 FQGNSA. The V gene lost 4 bases and the J gene lost 2 bases, with 21 bases spanning the gap. CDR3 nucleotide sequence: TGTGCCAGCAGCTCGCGCCGGGACAACGGAGAACCCTACAATGAGCAGTTCTTC. Translation: CASSSRRDNGEPYNEQFF.

The genes are TRBV5-4 and TRBJ2-1; 10 nucleotides agree with TRBD1. Looked up from germline, CDR1 is SGHNT and CDR2 is YYREEE (reference sequence). This CDR3 region has 18 residues. The ends lost 3 bases at V and 9 bases at J; junction bases unmatched: 18. CDR3 nucleotide sequence: TGTGCCAGCAGCTCGTTGGGGGCCGGGACAGGGGATTACGGTGAGCAGTTCTTC. Its protein is CASSSLGAGTGDYGEQFF.

The gene calls are TRBV9 and TRBJ2-7; perhaps TRBD1 as D (6 bases). The germline gives CDR1 SGDLS, CDR2 YYNGEE. With 5 bases removed from V and 0 bases from J, the gap between germline ends came to 15 bases. The CDR3 runs 15 residues. The CDR3 nucleotides read TGTGCCAGCAGTAGGGTGGGGGCGAGCTCCTACGAGCAGTACTTC. The encoded protein is CASSRVGASSYEQYF.

The chain joins TRBV9 to TRBJ2-1; 12 nucleotides match TRBD2. V was pared by 4 bases and J by 8 bases, with 10 bases of the junction left unmatched. Germline assignment: CDR1 SGDLS and CDR2 YYNGEE. The CDR3 is 16 amino acids. CDR3 protein: CASSPASGGEFDEQFF. The CDR3 DNA is TGTGCCAGCAGCCCCGCTAGCGGGGGGGAGTTCGATGAGCAGTTCTTC.

The chain combines TRBV4-1 with TRBJ1-4; D is undetermined. Trimming cost V 1 base and J 4 bases, with 10 bases left between them. The germline V gene has CDR1 MGHRA and CDR2 YSYEKL. This CDR3 has 15 residues. The chain's CDR3 is CASSQVRPLNEKLFF. The CDR3 DNA is TGCGCCAGCAGCCAAGTGCGTCCTCTTAATGAAAAACTGTTTTTT.

The chain links TRBV19 to TRBJ1-5; TRBD1 might be the D (5 bases). V was shortened by 1 base and J by 6 bases, with 10 bases between the two germline ends. The CDR3 has 14 residues. In germline, CDR1 is LNHDA, CDR2 SQIVND (reference sequence). The CDR3 loop is CASSIGQGAQPQHF. The CDR3 region has the DNA TGTGCCAGTAGTATAGGGCAGGGTGCTCAGCCCCAGCATTTT.

This clone was observed a single time. The chain carries TRBV29-1 and TRBJ1-1; no reliable D call. The CDR3 consists of 13 residues. Trimming removed 7 bases at V and 0 bases at J, with 12 bases between. CDR1 SQVTM and CDR2 ANQGSEA come from the germline V gene. This chain's CDR3 is CSAAGILNTEAFF. The CDR3 nucleotides are TGCAGCGCCGCCGGGATTTTGAACACTGAAGCTTTCTTT.

CDR3 sequence reads: CASSLYGRDYGYTF. In nucleotides, the CDR3 is TGCGCCAGCAGCTTGTACGGCAGGGACTATGGCTACACCTTC. The J gene is TRBJ1-2, the V gene TRBV5-1; D perhaps matches TRBD1 (5 bases). Trimming shortened V by 1 base and J by 3 bases, and 10 bases separated the two germline ends. This CDR3 spans 14 amino acids. Germline V lookup: CDR1 SGHRS, CDR2 YFSETQ.